This T cell receptor (beta chain) was sequenced in a study of cytomegalovirus exposure and HLA in healthy donors. The CDR3 has 13 amino acids. Germline CDR1 KGHSH, CDR2 LQKENI. V trimming: 5 bases; J trimming: 9 bases; junction bases outside the gene matches: 7. In the PCR, 60 Vbeta and 13 Jbeta primers were used. Clones were read by immunoSEQ multiplex PCR, and TCRdb kept only the in-frame ones, dropping some. In the table there are some 110,000 clones, approximately 79% of which are singletons. The sequenced sample consisted of PBMCs. The rearrangement uses TRBV18 and TRBJ2-1; 7 nucleotides line up with TRBD1. The sequence was obtained from a man aged 50 or older in good health and CMV-seropositive. The CDR3, as DNA: TGTGCCAGCTCATCAGGACAGGAAGGTGAGCAGTTCTTC. Protein sequence: CASSSGQEGEQFF.